This T cell receptor beta chain was sequenced in a study of T cells after somatic rescue of genetic block. The method was immunoSEQ multiplex PCR; TCRdb's version includes in-frame clones alone and lacks a portion of them. The table has approximately 67,000 clones, just over 90% seen once; the top ten hold 3%. J lost 0 bases, V lost 6 bases, and 4 bases had no gene match. The germline V gene encodes CDR1 SGHAT and CDR2 FQNNGV. This CDR3 is built from 14 residues. Sequences were obtained from peripheral blood mononuclear cells (PBMCs). The chain combines TRBV11-2 with TRBJ2-7, with TRBD2 matching over 8 bases. The sequence came from a man aged 35 to 55. CDR3 nucleotides: TGTGCCAGCAGGCCGGGGGGGCGCTCCTACGAGCAGTACTTC. It encodes CASRPGGRSYEQYF.